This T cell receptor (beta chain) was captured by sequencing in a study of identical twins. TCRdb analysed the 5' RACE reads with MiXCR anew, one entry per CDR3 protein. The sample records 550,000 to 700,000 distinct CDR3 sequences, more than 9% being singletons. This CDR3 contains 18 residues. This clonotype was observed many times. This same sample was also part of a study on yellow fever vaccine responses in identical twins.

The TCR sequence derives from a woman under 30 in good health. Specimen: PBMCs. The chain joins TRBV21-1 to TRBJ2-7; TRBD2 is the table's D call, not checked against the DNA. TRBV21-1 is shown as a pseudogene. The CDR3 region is CASSFRVEGDTNSYEQYF. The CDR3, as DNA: TGTGCCAGCAGCTTCCGTGTAGAGGGAGATACGAACTCCTACGAGCAGTACTTC.